This T cell receptor (beta chain) was recovered during a study of blood T cell repertoires in COVID-19. Study-level information: Samples of COVID-19 (acute and convalescent) were obtained from the United States, Italy and Spain. T cells, B-cell-depleted T cells, or PBMCs supplied cDNA or gDNA.

Enrollment of patients from Seattle took place during active infection, with longitudinal follow-up. V lost 8 bases and J lost 7; bases outside the gene matches: 14. CDR3 size: 15 residues. Germline CDR1 SNHLY, CDR2 FYNNEI. Methods used by the authors: Using reference gene primer amplification, nucleated cell counts were estimated. Repertoires were generated with immunoSEQ multiplex PCR, while TCRdb's copy carries only in-frame clones and drops some. The V and J calls and clone size are taken from that table; D and trimming were inferred from the DNA. Of 300,000 to 400,000 clones listed, 87% are singletons.

The rearrangement joins TRBV2 to TRBJ2-1; the match to TRBD2 covers 7 bases. The sequenced material came from peripheral blood. This TCR was recovered from a woman aged 50 to 65 with COVID-19, enrolled during active disease. The CDR3 DNA follows: TGTGCCAGCTCCCCCGGGACTACCTCGGGGAATGAGCAGTTCTTC. It specifies CASSPGTTSGNEQFF.